These 27 T cell receptor beta chains share one sample of origin, sequenced in a study of neurological immune-mediated disorders. TCRdb analysed the 5' RACE reads with MiXCR anew, one entry per CDR3 protein. Of about 84,000 distinct CDR3 sequences detected, around 10% appear once; the ten largest clones hold about 1.8%. The sequenced sample consisted of PBMCs. All receptors come from a man aged 40-49 years in good health.

This clonotype showed up many times. This chain connects TRBV20-1 to TRBJ2-7; 7 bases are a match to TRBD2. V lost 3 bases and J lost 3; bases outside the gene matches: 5. This CDR3 comprises 13 residues. Germline CDR1 DFQATT, CDR2 SNEGSKA (reference sequence). The chain's CDR3 is CSARWGGNYEQYF. In DNA form, the CDR3 reads TGCAGTGCTAGGTGGGGGGGGAACTACGAGCAGTACTTC.

The chain recombines TRBV12-3 or TRBV12-4 with TRBJ1-5; 8 nucleotides match TRBD1. The junction had 3 bases not matched to a gene; V was cut back by 3 bases and J by 5 bases. The CDR3 extends over 14 amino acids. CDR3 sequence reads: CASSFAGGHQPQHF. The CDR3 DNA follows: TGTGCCAGCAGTTTTGCAGGGGGCCATCAGCCCCAGCATTTT.

Concerning this clonotype itself: A read error may be the cause here, since a much bigger clone is one base away. The chain recombines TRBV11-2 with TRBJ2-7, with TRBD1 as a possible D gene (6 bases). Looked up from germline, CDR1 is SGHAT and CDR2 is FQNNGV. The CDR3 covers 15 residues. The CDR3 reads CASSASGTFSYVQYF. The CDR3 region has the DNA TGTGCCAGCAGCGCTTCCGGGACATTTTCCTACGTGCAGTACTTC.

Ten or more counts support this clonotype. The V gene is TRBV7-9, the J gene TRBJ2-7; 9 bases fit TRBD1. V lost 3 bases, J lost 4 bases, and 7 bases stayed unmatched. Germline V gene sequence: CDR1 SEHNR, CDR2 FQNEAQ (reference sequence). The length of the CDR3 is 15 residues. The CDR3 loop reads CASSFPGQGVYEQYF. DNA of the CDR3: TGTGCCAGCAGCTTCCCGGGACAGGGTGTTTACGAGCAGTACTTC.

In this sample, this clonotype turned up many times. The J gene is TRBJ1-1, the V gene TRBV20-1; D ambiguous. This CDR3 contains 14 residues. Trimming stripped 6 bases from V and 0 bases from J, with 14 bases between. CDR1 is DFQATT and CDR2 is SNEGSKA in the germline V gene (reference sequence). This CDR3 reads CSAKRRTVNTEAFF. CDR3 in DNA: TGCAGTGCCAAGCGTCGTACAGTGAACACTGAAGCTTTCTTT.

In this sample, this clonotype turned up many times. The rearrangement links TRBV24-1 to TRBJ2-2, with unresolved D. The ends were cut back, 4 bases at V and 0 bases at J, with 8 bases in the middle. This CDR3 comprises 15 residues. CDR1 and CDR2 from the germline V gene are KGHDR and SFDVKD. CDR3 sequence reads: CATSEGTANTGELFF. The DNA for the CDR3 is TGTGCCACCAGTGAGGGAACAGCGAACACCGGGGAGCTGTTTTTT.

Concerning this clonotype: The germline gene is not matched at one end of the junction; a read error may be the cause. The chain carries TRBV5-6 and TRBJ1-4; 7 bases are a match to TRBD1. CDR3 size: 14 residues. The germline V gene has CDR1 SGHDT and CDR2 YYEEEE. The CDR3 is CASSEITGEEELFF. The CDR3 DNA reads TGTGCTAGCAGCGAAATCACAGGGGAGGAAGAACTGTTTTTT. Variable domain in full (rest from reference TRBV5-6 and TRBJ1-4): DAGVTQSPTHLIKTRGQQVTLRCSPKSGHDTVSWYQQALGQGPQFIFQYYEEEERQRGNFPDRFSGHQFPNYSSELNVNALLLGDSALYLCASSEITGEEELFFGSGTQLSVL.

Many counts were recorded for this clonotype. The chain employs TRBV3-1 and TRBJ2-1, with TRBD2 matching over 14 bases. Germline-derived CDR1 and CDR2 are LGHDT and YNNKEL (reference sequence). This CDR3 contains 15 residues. With 4 bases clipped from V and 6 bases from J, the junction kept 2 bases outside the gene matches. CDR3 nucleotide sequence: TGTGCCAGCAGCCCGGGACTAGCGGGAGCCAATGAGCAGTTCTTC. The encoded protein is CASSPGLAGANEQFF.

This clonotype was counted at least ten times. The J gene is TRBJ2-5, the V gene TRBV4-1; 10 positions agree with TRBD2. Germline assignment: CDR1 MGHRA and CDR2 YSYEKL. Trimming removed 8 bases from V and 3 bases from J; junction bases left unmatched: 15. CDR3 length: 17 amino acids. CDR3 residues: CASRTKRGGRGKETQYF. As DNA, the CDR3 is TGCGCCAGCCGAACCAAGCGGGGGGGCCGAGGGAAAGAGACCCAGTACTTC.

V gene TRBV20-1 combines with J gene TRBJ2-1; D is ambiguous. The CDR3 spans 14 residues. CDR1 is DFQATT and CDR2 is SNEGSKA in the germline V gene (reference sequence). The V end lost 2 bases, the J end lost 5 bases, and 13 bases lay between the germline ends. Here the CDR3 reads CSARLPYGDNEQFF. CDR3 coding DNA: TGCAGTGCTAGACTCCCTTACGGCGACAATGAGCAGTTCTTC.

This clonotype was observed many times. The chain joins TRBV6-5 to TRBJ2-5, with D possibly being TRBD1 (7 bases). Germline CDR1 is MNHEY and CDR2 is SVGAGI. CDR3 length: 13 residues. V shed 6 bases and J shed 7 bases, with 15 bases lying between them. In DNA form, the CDR3 reads TGTGCCAGCAGCCAACCAGGGGGGCGGACCCAGTACTTC. Its protein product is CASSQPGGRTQYF.

This clonotype was recorded at least ten times. J is TRBJ2-2 and V is TRBV12-3 or TRBV12-4, with D perhaps matching TRBD1 (6 bases). The CDR3 is 15 amino acids. V lost 3 bases and J 5 bases, leaving 13 bases between the germline ends. Here the CDR3 DNA reads TGTGCCAGCAGTTTTAGGGGGAGTGGAACCGGGGAGCTGTTTTTT. Translated, it gives CASSFRGSGTGELFF.

There are many counts of this clonotype. V usage is TRBV20-1 and J usage is TRBJ2-5, with D perhaps being TRBD1 or TRBD2 (5 bases each). The CDR3 extends over 11 amino acids. Looked up from germline, CDR1 is DFQATT and CDR2 is SNEGSKA (reference sequence). CDR3 nucleotides: TGCACCCCCGGGGCCCAAGAGACCCAGTACTTC. Translating it yields CTPGAQETQYF.

This clonotype was recorded many times. The chain uses TRBV5-1 and TRBJ1-2; 7 bases fit TRBD1. Germline CDR1 and CDR2: SGHRS and YFSETQ. The CDR3 extends over 13 amino acids. The trim removed 5 bases at V and 4 bases at J, leaving 5 bases unmatched. The DNA for the CDR3 is TGCGCCAGCAGTAGTTACAGGGGCTATGGCTACACCTTC. Translation: CASSSYRGYGYTF.

This clonotype was counted many times. The rearrangement joins TRBV5-4 to TRBJ1-1; the D gene is possibly TRBD1 (5 bases). Germline values: CDR1 SGHNT, CDR2 YYREEE (reference sequence). V lost 4 bases, J lost 6 bases, and 16 bases lay in between. This CDR3 has 14 residues. In DNA form, the CDR3 reads TGTGCCAGCAGCATAAAGGCCCCGGGGGCTGAAGCTTTCTTT. This gives the protein CASSIKAPGAEAFF.

The V gene is TRBV5-1, the J gene TRBJ2-3; D possibly uses TRBD1 or TRBD2 (5 bases each). V lost 1 base and J lost 6, with 18 bases in between. Germline lookup yields CDR1 SGHRS and CDR2 YFSETQ. There are 16 residues in the CDR3. The CDR3 loop is CASSLTAGRVGDTQYF. As DNA, the CDR3 is TGCGCCAGCAGCTTGACGGCAGGGAGAGTTGGGGATACGCAGTATTTT.

Ten or more counts support this clonotype. The rearrangement uses TRBV28 and TRBJ2-7, with TRBD1 as a possible D gene (6 bases). Deletions cut 8 bases from V and 5 bases from J, with 16 bases between. The CDR3 is made up of 13 amino acids. The V gene's germline CDR1 is MDHEN and CDR2 SYDVKM. The CDR3 is CASGETGRHEQYF. Here the CDR3 DNA reads TGTGCCAGCGGAGAGACAGGCCGACACGAGCAGTACTTC.

This clonotype was recorded at least ten times. The rearrangement uses TRBV6-5 and TRBJ1-1, with 8 bases lining up with TRBD1. Per the germline V gene, CDR1 is MNHEY and CDR2 is SVGAGI. This CDR3 spans 14 amino acids. The V and J ends lost 2 bases and 4 bases, in that order; junction bases with no gene match: 3. The CDR3 DNA reads as TGTGCCAGCAGTTACGGGACAGGTATCACTGAAGCTTTCTTT. Its translation: CASSYGTGITEAFF.

Concerning this clonotype: Being one base from a much bigger clone, this may be a read error. This chain connects TRBV5-1 to TRBJ1-2, with D hard to call. Germline CDR1 is SGHRS and CDR2 is YFSETQ. This CDR3 has 14 residues. CDR3 sequence reads: CANSLDYEGYGYTF. The DNA for the CDR3 is TGCGCCAACAGCTTGGATTACGAGGGCTATGGCTACACCTTC.

This clonotype has a count of ten or more. This sequence joins TRBV5-5 and TRBJ2-5; D perhaps matches TRBD2 (5 bases). CDR1 is SGHKS, CDR2 YYEKEE, per germline (reference sequence). The CDR3 is 16 amino acids. V was pared by 2 bases and J by 3 bases, with 17 bases between. The CDR3 bases are TGTGCCAGCAGCTTCATGGGCAGCGGCCGGGAAGAGACCCAGTACTTC. Translating it yields CASSFMGSGREETQYF.

This clonotype was seen repeatedly, ten times or more. The chain links TRBV7-2 to TRBJ2-2, with D unresolved. The CDR3 is made up of 14 amino acids. Trimming stripped 2 bases from V and 10 bases from J, with 14 bases between. CDR1 is SGHTA and CDR2 is FQGNSA in the germline V gene. The DNA for the CDR3 is TGTGCCAGCAGCTTAACAACCTCGGCCGCGGAGCTGTTTTTT. Its translation is CASSLTTSAAELFF. Based on the CDR3 plus reference TRBV7-2 and TRBJ2-2, the full variable domain is GAGVSQSPSNKVTEKGKDVELRCDPISGHTALYWYRQSLGQGLEFLIYFQGNSAPDKSGLPSDRFSAERTGGSVSTLTIQRTQQEDSAVYLCASSLTTSAAELFFGEGSRLTVL.

This clonotype was picked up many times. The chain has TRBV12-3 or TRBV12-4 and TRBJ2-1; TRBD2 matches at 14 bases. V lost 6 bases and J lost 9; bases outside the gene matches: 16. The CDR3 is 18 amino acids. The CDR3: CASSPGTSGSVTAFEQFF. CDR3 sequence (DNA): TGTGCCAGCAGCCCCGGGACTAGCGGGAGCGTAACTGCTTTTGAGCAGTTCTTC.

Ten or more counts support this clonotype. The J gene is TRBJ1-2, the V gene TRBV12-3 or TRBV12-4; a weak D match, TRBD1 (5 bases). Between the trimmed V and J ends, which lost 4 bases and 1 base, there was a span of 16 bases. The CDR3 is made up of 16 amino acids. As DNA, the CDR3 is TGTGCCAGCAGTTCCCAGGCTCAGAGGGGTAACTATGGCTACACCTTC. The encoded protein is CASSSQAQRGNYGYTF.

Worth noting for this clonotype: A single base separates this from a much larger clone, so it may be a read error. The V gene is TRBV7-2, the J gene TRBJ2-7, with 10 bases matching TRBD1. There are 15 residues in the CDR3. Per the germline V gene, CDR1 is SGHTA and CDR2 is FQGNSA. The CDR3 sequence: CASSSDRGPTYEPYF. The CDR3 region has the DNA TGTGCCAGCAGCTCCGACAGGGGGCCGACCTACGAGCCGTACTTC. Together with reference TRBV7-2 and TRBJ2-7, the CDR3 gives the full variable domain: GAGVSQSPSNKVTEKGKDVELRCDPISGHTALYWYRQSLGQGLEFLIYFQGNSAPDKSGLPSDRFSAERTGGSVSTLTIQRTQQEDSAVYLCASSSDRGPTYEPYFGPGTRLTVT.

This clonotype was seen at least ten times. V is TRBV7-2 and J is TRBJ1-1; unclear D gene. With 5 bases removed from V and 5 bases from J, the gap between germline ends came to 12 bases. Germline lookup yields CDR1 SGHTA and CDR2 FQGNSA. The CDR3 is 13 amino acids. The CDR3 DNA reads TGTGCCAGCAGCCCCGGGGTTTTGACTGAAGCTTTCTTT. As protein: CASSPGVLTEAFF.

This clonotype was detected ten times or more. The genes are TRBV5-6 and TRBJ1-2; tentative D call: TRBD1 (5 bases). The CDR3 is 12 amino acids. Germline CDR1 reads SGHDT; CDR2 reads YYEEEE. The V end lost 4 bases, the J end lost 7 bases, and 11 bases lay between the germline ends. CDR3 amino acids: CASSLAGGGYTF. CDR3 in DNA: TGTGCCAGCAGCCTTGCGGGGGGTGGCTACACCTTC.

This clonotype showed up many times. The chain recombines TRBV5-1 with TRBJ2-7; D assignment may be TRBD1 or TRBD2 (5 bases each). Germline V gene data show CDR1 as SGHRS and CDR2 as YFSETQ. Trimming removed 4 bases from V and 7 bases from J, with 18 bases in between. This CDR3 is 14 amino acids long. The CDR3 sequence is CASSLRDLTGEQYF. The CDR3 region has the DNA TGCGCCAGCAGCCTCCGGGACCTAACGGGGGAGCAGTACTTC.